This T cell receptor (beta chain) was obtained from a study of blood T cell repertoires in COVID-19. Study-level background: The origin of the acute and convalescent COVID-19 samples was the United States, Italy and Spain. Nucleic acid was either cDNA or gDNA, and it came from T cells, B-cell-depleted T cells, or PBMCs.

On this clone itself: Other nucleotide sequences in the sample specify the same CDR3.

The V gene's germline CDR1 is SGDLS and CDR2 YYNGEE. Trimming cost V 3 bases and J 2 bases; bases outside gene matches: 6. CDR3 size: 15 residues. Authors' processing steps: Reference gene primer amplification gave estimated nucleated cell counts. Assay used: immunoSEQ multiplex PCR; TCRdb lists only in-frame clones, some missing. The V and J calls and clone size are taken from that table; D and trimming were inferred from the DNA. The sample shows 20,000 or so clones, about 82% of them seen only once. The sequenced sample consisted of peripheral blood. The origin of this receptor is a man at least 80 years old with acute or convalescent COVID-19. This sequence joins TRBV9 and TRBJ1-2; 8 bases line up with TRBD1. CDR3 nucleotide sequence: TGTGCCAGCAGCGCCCGGACAGGGAAGAACTATGGCTACACCTTC. Translated: CASSARTGKNYGYTF.